These 28 T cell receptor beta chains originate from one sample sequenced in a study of Ad26.COV2.S vaccination and SARS-CoV-2 variants. Sequencing was performed with immunoSEQ multiplex PCR; in TCRdb, only in-frame clones are kept and a portion is missing. This table has fewer than 400,000 clones, approximately 91% appearing once. The sample's treatment: about 20 received Ad26.COV2.S at low or high dose, single or two shots; several received placebo; per-sample allocation not given. Collection of samples fell on day 63 after the first vaccine or placebo injection. The sample consisted of peripheral blood, taken in a trial of Ad26.COV2.S vaccine versus placebo. The receptors here all came from a person between 18 and 60 years old who received the Ad26.COV2.S COVID-19 vaccine or a placebo.

The chain carries TRBV2 and TRBJ1-5; D is possibly TRBD1 (6 bases). Germline V gene sequence: CDR1 SNHLY, CDR2 FYNNEI. The ends were cut back, 2 bases at V and 4 bases at J, with 9 bases in the middle. There are 14 residues in the CDR3. CDR3 DNA sequence: TGTGCCAGCAGTGAATCGGACAGAAATCAGCCCCAGCATTTT. It yields the protein CASSESDRNQPQHF.

V usage is TRBV7-8 and J usage is TRBJ1-2; D ambiguous. The length of the CDR3 is 13 residues. Trimming took off 3 bases at V and 8 bases at J, with 13 bases between the two ends. The germline V gene has CDR1 SGHVS and CDR2 FQNEAQ. The CDR3 here is CASSFYPPGGYTF. CDR3 nucleotides: TGTGCCAGCAGCTTCTATCCCCCGGGGGGCTACACCTTC.

The chain employs TRBV5-1 and TRBJ2-5; 11 bases map to TRBD1. The CDR3 extends over 18 amino acids. Germline V gene lookup returns CDR1 SGHRS and CDR2 YFSETQ. V was pared by 5 bases and J by 5 bases, with 17 bases of the junction left unmatched. CDR3 in DNA: TGCGCCAGCAGTTCCGCTTCCCTATGGACAGGGGGCAAGGAGACCCAGTACTTC. Residues: CASSSASLWTGGKETQYF.

The J gene is TRBJ2-3, the V gene TRBV6-2 or TRBV6-3; either TRBD1 or TRBD2 may fit D (5 bases each). The length of the CDR3 is 13 residues. Germline assignment: CDR1 MNHEY and CDR2 SVGEGT. The V end lost 1 base, the J end lost 4 bases, and 6 bases lay between the germline ends. The CDR3 sequence: CASSYLGADTQYF. The CDR3 nucleotides read TGTGCCAGCAGTTACTTGGGGGCAGATACGCAGTATTTT.

This sequence joins TRBV18 and TRBJ2-7; D tentatively fits TRBD1 or TRBD2 (6 bases each). The CDR3 length is 13 residues. V gave up 2 bases and J gave up 6 bases, with 11 bases separating them. Looked up from germline, CDR1 is KGHSH and CDR2 is LQKENI. CDR3 sequence reads: CASSPIQGGEQYF. The DNA for the CDR3 is TGTGCCAGCTCACCAATACAGGGAGGCGAGCAGTACTTC.

This sequence joins TRBV27 and TRBJ1-5, with D hard to call. Germline CDR1 reads MNHEY; CDR2 reads SMNVEV (reference sequence). V was trimmed by 4 bases and J by 3 bases, leaving 13 bases between them. This CDR3 spans 15 amino acids. The CDR3 here is CASSSNAGPNQPQHF. DNA of the CDR3: TGTGCCAGCAGTTCCAATGCAGGCCCCAATCAGCCCCAGCATTTT.

This chain uses TRBV5-6 with TRBJ1-2; D might be TRBD1 (6 bases). Between the trimmed V and J ends, which lost 2 bases and 7 bases, there was a span of 21 bases. The CDR3 consists of 16 residues. The germline V gene encodes CDR1 SGHDT and CDR2 YYEEEE. In DNA, the CDR3 is TGTGCCAGCAGCTTAAATGGGGGGCAGGTGCTCTCTGGCTACACCTTC. Residues: CASSLNGGQVLSGYTF.

The chain links TRBV3-1 (or the pseudogene TRBV3-2) to TRBJ2-2; D ambiguous. With 4 bases removed from V and 6 bases from J, the gap between germline ends came to 15 bases. The CDR3 totals 15 residues. Germline V CDR1 and CDR2: LGHDT, YNNKEL (reference sequence). The CDR3 protein is CASSLPSGPPGELFF. The CDR3 bases are TGTGCCAGCAGCCTTCCCTCGGGCCCTCCCGGGGAGCTGTTTTTT.

In its sample, this clone was seen once. This chain joins TRBV5-6 and TRBJ2-7; 7 nucleotides line up with TRBD2. Germline CDR1 reads SGHDT; CDR2 reads YYEEEE. Trimming took 2 bases from V and 2 from J; bases not matched to a gene: 4. The CDR3 totals 14 residues. The CDR3 protein is CASSLGTTAYEQYF. CDR3 in DNA: TGTGCCAGCAGCTTAGGGACTACCGCCTACGAGCAGTACTTC.

The chain joins TRBV24-1 to TRBJ2-1; TRBD2 might be the D (6 bases). Per germline, CDR1 KGHDR and CDR2 SFDVKD. Trimming pared 2 bases from V and 7 bases from J, leaving 17 bases between. The CDR3 spans 16 residues. CDR3 in DNA: TGTGCCACCAGTGATTCGTCCGGGAAGGGGAGGAATGAGCAGTTCTTC. Protein product: CATSDSSGKGRNEQFF.

This chain joins TRBV4-1 and TRBJ1-4; possible D gene TRBD1, 5 bases. This CDR3 is 16 amino acids long. V lost 0 bases and J 10 bases, leaving 18 bases between the germline ends. Germline values: CDR1 MGHRA, CDR2 YSYEKL. The CDR3 DNA follows: TGCGCCAGCAGCCAAGATCACGGGGCCGAAGGCGGAAAACTGTTTTTT. Its protein is CASSQDHGAEGGKLFF.

This clone was picked up one time. The chain combines TRBV30 with TRBJ1-2; D perhaps matches TRBD1 (5 bases). The V end lost 2 bases, the J end lost 8 bases, and 15 bases lay between the germline ends. CDR1 and CDR2 (germline): GTSNPN, SVGIG (reference sequence). The CDR3 runs 13 residues. CDR3 amino acids: CAWSPTAGSGYTF. CDR3 DNA: TGTGCCTGGAGTCCGACTGCAGGGTCCGGCTACACCTTC.

The chain joins TRBV19 to TRBJ2-3; the match to TRBD2 covers 10 bases. V gave up 6 bases and J gave up 8 bases; unmatched junction bases: 11. The germline V gene encodes CDR1 LNHDA and CDR2 SQIVND (reference sequence). CDR3 length equals 15 residues. The CDR3 DNA is TGTGCCAGTAGGTTGAGCGGGGGGGCGATTGGTACGCAGTATTTT. It specifies CASRLSGGAIGTQYF.

The chain recombines TRBV5-1 with TRBJ2-3, with TRBD2 as a possible D gene (5 bases). Germline V gene data show CDR1 as SGHRS and CDR2 as YFSETQ. The CDR3 spans 12 residues. The ends were cut back, 5 bases at V and 6 bases at J, with 10 bases in the middle. Here the CDR3 DNA reads TGCGCCAGCAGGCTAGCCTTTGATACGCAGTATTTT. This translates into CASRLAFDTQYF.

The chain is built from TRBV5-6 and TRBJ2-7, with D perhaps matching TRBD1 (5 bases). The CDR3 runs to 13 residues. Germline CDR1 and CDR2: SGHDT and YYEEEE. V was pared by 1 base and J by 5 bases, with 10 bases between. The chain's CDR3 is CASSLPQGHEQYF. The CDR3, as DNA: TGTGCCAGCAGCTTGCCCCAGGGTCACGAGCAGTACTTC. Drawing the rest from reference TRBV5-6 and TRBJ2-7, the complete variable domain is DAGVTQSPTHLIKTRGQQVTLRCSPKSGHDTVSWYQQALGQGPQFIFQYYEEEERQRGNFPDRFSGHQFPNYSSELNVNALLLGDSALYLCASSLPQGHEQYFGPGTRLTVT.

This sequence joins TRBV5-4 and TRBJ1-2, with D possibly TRBD1 on 6 matching bases. Germline V CDR1 and CDR2: SGHNT, YYREEE (reference sequence). The CDR3 is 13 amino acids. The V and J ends lost 2 bases and 3 bases respectively, with 8 bases between them. For the CDR3, the DNA is TGTGCCAGCAGCTTACAGGGCGACTATGGCTACACCTTC. It yields the protein CASSLQGDYGYTF.

The V call is TRBV3-1 (or the pseudogene TRBV3-2), the J call TRBJ1-1; D is undetermined. The V end was cut by 4 bases, the J end by 1 base, with 7 bases between. Per the germline V gene, CDR1 is LGHDT and CDR2 is YNNKEL (reference sequence). This CDR3 comprises 13 residues. The CDR3 here is CASSPYGNTEAFF. The CDR3 region has the DNA TGTGCCAGCAGCCCATACGGGAACACTGAAGCTTTCTTT.

The chain links TRBV5-6 to TRBJ1-2; D is possibly TRBD1 (5 bases). V dropped 6 bases and J dropped 7 bases, with 22 bases sitting between them. The CDR3 loop spans 15 amino acids. Germline-derived CDR1 and CDR2 are SGHDT and YYEEEE. In nucleotides, the CDR3 is TGTGCCAGCACCATCTTGGAGGGGAGACGGGGTGGCTACACCTTC. Protein: CASTILEGRRGGYTF.

This chain joins TRBV5-1 and TRBJ1-6; 7 bases are a match to TRBD1. The V gene's germline CDR1 is SGHRS and CDR2 YFSETQ. The CDR3 length is 16 residues. Trimming removed 1 base from V and 5 bases from J; junction bases left unmatched: 6. CDR3 amino acids: CASSLRQGSDNSPLHF. For the CDR3, the DNA is TGCGCCAGCAGCTTGCGACAGGGTAGCGATAATTCACCCCTCCACTTT.

The chain couples TRBV7-9 to TRBJ2-3, with D perhaps TRBD2 (5 bases). The CDR3 covers 17 residues. The V gene's germline CDR1 is SEHNR and CDR2 FQNEAQ (reference sequence). Between the trimmed V and J ends, which lost 1 base and 1 base, there was a span of 15 bases. CDR3 in DNA: TGTGCCAGCAGCTTAGGCTACAGCGGCGGACGCACAGATACGCAGTATTTT. It yields the protein CASSLGYSGGRTDTQYF.

The chain carries TRBV6-5 and TRBJ2-3; D is undetermined. This CDR3 comprises 14 residues. Germline V gene lookup returns CDR1 MNHEY and CDR2 SVGAGI. V lost 5 bases and J lost 0, with 9 bases in between. Written as DNA, the CDR3 is TGTGCCAGCAGTCCCCAGGTTAGCACAGATACGCAGTATTTT. Protein product: CASSPQVSTDTQYF.

The genes are TRBV18 and TRBJ1-2; D is undetermined. CDR3 length: 12 residues. CDR1 and CDR2 from the germline V gene are KGHSH and LQKENI. V was trimmed by 5 bases and J by 4 bases, leaving 8 bases between them. CDR3 nucleotides: TGTGCCAGCTCAGTCGTTTCCTATGGCTACACCTTC. It translates to CASSVVSYGYTF.

The chain combines TRBV19 with TRBJ2-5; 12 bases agree with TRBD2. Per the germline V gene, CDR1 is LNHDA and CDR2 is SQIVND (reference sequence). The CDR3 is 16 amino acids. J was trimmed by 5 bases and V by 5 bases; bases with no gene match: 9. The CDR3 DNA reads TGTGCCAGTAGTCCCTTCCTAGCGGGGGGGCGGGAGACCCAGTACTTC. This encodes CASSPFLAGGRETQYF.

V usage is TRBV5-1 and J usage is TRBJ1-3; no clear D gene. This CDR3 is built from 11 residues. V was trimmed by 0 bases and J by 8 bases, leaving 3 bases between them. Germline V CDR1 and CDR2: SGHRS, YFSETQ. CDR3 amino acids: CASSLGDTIYF. The CDR3 DNA sequence: TGCGCCAGCAGCTTGGGGGACACCATATATTTT. The variable domain in full, completed from reference TRBV5-1 and TRBJ1-3, reads KAGVTQTPRYLIKTRGQQVTLSCSPISGHRSVSWYQQTPGQGLQFLFEYFSETQRNKGNFPGRFSGRQFSNSRSEMNVSTLELGDSALYLCASSLGDTIYFGEGSWLTVV.

The V and J genes are TRBV7-8 and TRBJ2-4; 8 nucleotides agree with TRBD1. The CDR3 spans 15 residues. The junction had 7 bases not matched to a gene; V was cut back by 1 base and J by 8 bases. The germline V gene encodes CDR1 SGHVS and CDR2 FQNEAQ. CDR3 region: CASSLGRGLMDIQYF. The CDR3 DNA reads as TGTGCCAGCAGCTTAGGCAGGGGGCTTATGGACATTCAGTACTTC.

The chain has TRBV10-2 and TRBJ2-1; no clear D. V shed 6 bases and J shed 0 bases, with 15 bases lying between them. The CDR3 is made up of 16 amino acids. CDR1 and CDR2 from the germline V gene are WSHSY and SAAADI. CDR3 DNA sequence: TGCGCCAGCAGAGACCTTCTTGGAAGCTCCTACAATGAGCAGTTCTTC. Translated, it gives CASRDLLGSSYNEQFF.

The gene calls are TRBV6-1 and TRBJ1-1; no reliable D call. The CDR3 covers 15 residues. The V end lost 2 bases, the J end lost 2 bases, and 12 bases lay between the germline ends. Germline V CDR1 and CDR2: MNHNS, SASEGT. CDR3 in DNA: TGTGCCAGCAGTGAACTTCGGACGGTTAACACTGAAGCTTTCTTT. It encodes CASSELRTVNTEAFF.

The chain has TRBV20-1 and TRBJ2-5, with 13 bases fitting TRBD2. The germline V gene has CDR1 DFQATT and CDR2 SNEGSKA (reference sequence). Losses at the gene ends were 3 bases for V and 5 bases for J; bases not matched to a gene: 3. This CDR3 is built from 14 residues. CDR3 DNA: TGCAGTGCTAGTACTAGCGGGGGGGCGGAGACCCAGTACTTC. Its protein is CSASTSGGAETQYF.